This T cell receptor beta chain appears in the sequencing data of a study of cytomegalovirus exposure and HLA in healthy donors. General study points: Among TCR beta chains, those listed as cytomegalovirus-associated numbered around 160.

About this clone: As yet, its antigen is unknown.

This CDR3 region has 14 residues. V dropped 8 bases and J dropped 0 bases, with 11 bases sitting between them. Germline V gene sequence: CDR1 SNHLY, CDR2 FYNNEI. The study ran its PCR with 60 Vbeta and 13 Jbeta primers. Source study methods: Unique TCR beta chains numbered approximately 80 million in a later analysis, with 10 million to 14 million shared. Some clones are missing from TCRdb's copy, which holds only in-frame ones; the method was immunoSEQ multiplex PCR. The DNA was the basis for D and trimming; V, J and clone size are from that table. The sample holds around 200,000 clones, roughly 68% seen once.

V and J are TRBV2 and TRBJ2-1, with D possibly TRBD1 on 5 matching bases. The TCR sequence derives from a middle-aged man in good health and CMV-seropositive. The sequenced material came from PBMCs. In nucleotides, the CDR3 is TGTGCCAGCGTCAAGACAGACTCCTACAATGAGCAGTTCTTC. Its translation is CASVKTDSYNEQFF.